The rows below give T cell receptor beta chains drawn from one sample of a study of blood T cell repertoires in COVID-19. Clones were sequenced by immunoSEQ multiplex PCR, and TCRdb holds only the in-frame ones, with some missing. Of about 240,000 clones listed, 83% are singletons. Material for sequencing was PBMCs or T cells enriched from blood (not recorded which). These receptors came from a woman in her thirties or forties who had been exposed to COVID-19. CDR3s include the opening cysteine and the closing phenylalanine or tryptophan. The D gene is left open where the match is weak. Only part of the rows carry a size: once, few, many, or a class if the clone is expanded.

d_call clone_size j_call v_call cdr3_nt cdr3_aa
. . TRBJ2-2 TRBV4-1 TGCGCCAGCAGCCCTCAGTACACCGGGGAGCTGTTTTTT CASSPQYTGELFF
. . TRBJ2-7 TRBV5-8 TGTGCCAGCACTATCGCCCGCGGCTACGAGCAGTACTTC CASTIARGYEQYF
. few TRBJ2-1 TRBV4-3 TGCGCCAGCAGCCAACCGCGGACTATGGGAAGGGATGAGCAGTTCTTC CASSQPRTMGRDEQFF
TRBD1 . TRBJ2-2 TRBV14 TGTGCCAGCAGCCCCCCCGGGACAGGGGTCGGGGAGCTGTTTTTT CASSPPGTGVGELFF
TRBD1 . TRBJ1-6 TRBV3-1/TRBV3-2 TGTGCCAGCAGCCAAGATCGGGGACACGGGACAGGGGATTCACCCCTCCACTTT CASSQDRGHGTGDSPLHF
TRBD1 . TRBJ1-1 TRBV11-2 TGTGCCAGCAGCTTGCAGGGGGTTGAAGCTTTCTTT CASSLQGVEAFF
. . TRBJ2-3 TRBV29-1 TGCAGCGCCCGACGGGGTCAGGCGGATACGCAGTATTTT CSARRGQADTQYF
. . TRBJ2-2 TRBV6-6 TGTGCCAGCAGTGTTGGGGCGGACACCGGGGAGCTGTTTTTT CASSVGADTGELFF
. . TRBJ1-5 TRBV21-1 TGTGCCAGCAGCCTCACCGGGACAGGGGATCAGCCCCAGCATTTT CASSLTGTGDQPQHF
TRBD2 . TRBJ2-3 TRBV7-3 TGTGCCAGCAGCAGACTAGCGGGGAACACATATACGCAGTATTTT CASSRLAGNTYTQYF
. . TRBJ2-5 TRBV3-1/TRBV3-2 TGTGCCAGCAGCCAAGGTGTCGGGGGGCTGGCAGAGACCCAGTACTTC CASSQGVGGLAETQYF
. . TRBJ1-5 TRBV6-5 TGTGCCAGCAATCGGGACACGGGAAGCAATCAGCCCCAGCATTTT CASNRDTGSNQPQHF
TRBD1 once TRBJ2-1 TRBV7-2 TGTGCCAGCAGCGCACAGGGGACCCTAACCAATGAGCAGTTCTTC CASSAQGTLTNEQFF
TRBD1 . TRBJ1-1 TRBV28 TGTGCCAGCGGGCAGACAGGGCCGAATTCCGAAGCTTTCTTT CASGQTGPNSEAFF
TRBD2 . TRBJ2-5 TRBV27 TGTGCCAGCAGTTTAATTTCTAGCGGGGGGGCCGTAGAGACCCAGTACTTC CASSLISSGGAVETQYF
. . TRBJ2-2 TRBV29-1 TGCAGCGGCAGGGTGGGGACGAACACCGGGGAGCTGTTTTTT CSGRVGTNTGELFF
. once TRBJ2-7 TRBV5-6 TGTGCCAGCAGCTTGGTAGGACAGTCGCTCACCTACGAGCAGTACTTC CASSLVGQSLTYEQYF
. . TRBJ2-3 TRBV5-1 TGCGCCAGCAGCTTGGGTAGCTTTGATACGCAGTATTTT CASSLGSFDTQYF
TRBD2 . TRBJ2-5 TRBV10-3 TGTGCCATCAGTGAAGCTAGCGGGGTACAAGAGACCCAGTACTTC CAISEASGVQETQYF
. . TRBJ1-2 TRBV29-1 TGCAGCGTTGACAGGGGCAAGGGCGGCTACACCTTC CSVDRGKGGYTF
TRBD1 . TRBJ2-7 TRBV5-1 TGCGCCAGCAGCAGATCAGGGGGTGACTACGAGCAGTACTTC CASSRSGGDYEQYF
. . TRBJ1-5 TRBV24-1 TGTGCCACCAGCCGCCAGGAAAATCAGCCCCAGCATTTT CATSRQENQPQHF
TRBD1 . TRBJ1-3 TRBV19 TGTGCCAGTAGTATTTTCAGGGGGCCATCTGGAAACACCATATATTTT CASSIFRGPSGNTIYF
. . TRBJ2-3 TRBV18 TGTGCCAGCTCACCCCCCCTAGCCGCCACAGATACGCAGTATTTT CASSPPLAATDTQYF
. . TRBJ1-2 TRBV5-4 TGTGCCAGCAGCCTCCCCGACAGTTGGAGGGATGGCTACACCTTC CASSLPDSWRDGYTF
. . TRBJ2-3 TRBV5-4 TGTGCCAGCAGCTTGGTGGAGCAGGGAGATACGCAGTATTTT CASSLVEQGDTQYF
. once TRBJ1-2 TRBV23-1 TGCGCTCGCCCTTCTCGGCCGACAGACGCTAACTATGGCTACACCTTC CARPSRPTDANYGYTF
. . TRBJ1-6 TRBV6-2/TRBV6-3 TGTGCCAGCAGTCTTACAGGGATAGGGCCTTCACCCCTCCACTTT CASSLTGIGPSPLHF
. . TRBJ1-1 TRBV12-3/TRBV12-4 TGTGCCAGCAGTTTCCCAGCAGGTGAAGCTTTCTTT CASSFPAGEAFF
. . TRBJ1-1 TRBV27 TGTGCCAGCAGTTTGCGACAGACCAACACTGAAGCTTTCTTT CASSLRQTNTEAFF
. . TRBJ2-2 TRBV19 TGTGCCAGCCAAGAGGGGAACACCGGGGAGCTGTTTTTT CASQEGNTGELFF